Listed here are 26 T cell receptor beta chains from one sample, sequenced in a study of a mutant IDH1 vaccine in newly diagnosed glioma (dated by TCRdb to about 2021). Reading the label with the study, this specimen's time point is: week 23, last vaccination. Each vaccine dose, consisting of 300 ug of a 20-mer mutant IDH1 peptide in Montanide, was administered subcutaneously with topical imiquimod. Library generation was performed with the immunoSEQ multiplex PCR assay. The source is immuneACCESS, and TCRdb retained only in-frame sequences with V and J called. Part of the clones is not carried over; for the studies checked, unresolved V genes explain less than half of this, and the remainder is unexplained. The table for this sample lists tens of thousands of clones; 80% of them were counted only once. Approximately 8.4% of the sample rests with the top ten. The antigens of these receptors remain unknown.

The material was PBMCs, obtained from a glioma patient whose treatment included an IDH1 peptide vaccine. The receptors stem from a young woman with glioma.

The rearrangement uses TRBV7-2 and TRBJ2-5; perhaps D is TRBD1 or TRBD2 (5 bases each). This CDR3 is built from 13 residues. The germline gives CDR1 SGHTA, CDR2 FQGNSA. Trimming pared 3 bases from V and 4 bases from J, leaving 9 bases between. As DNA, the CDR3 is TGTGCCAGCAGCTTTCCAGGGACAGAGACCCAGTACTTC. Protein sequence: CASSFPGTETQYF.

This clone appeared a few times. The V gene is TRBV19, the J gene TRBJ2-7, with TRBD1 matching 9 bases. With V trimmed by 7 bases and J by 3 bases, 4 bases remained unmatched. The CDR3 extends over 13 amino acids. The germline V gene has CDR1 LNHDA and CDR2 SQIVND (reference sequence). In nucleotides, the CDR3 is TGTGCCAGTAAAGACAGGGGGGACTACGAGCAGTACTTC. Amino acids: CASKDRGDYEQYF. Based on the CDR3 plus reference TRBV19 and TRBJ2-7, the full variable domain is DGGITQSPKYLFRKEGQNVTLSCEQNLNHDAMYWYRQDPGQGLRLIYYSQIVNDFQKGDIAEGYSVSREKKESFPLTVTSAQKNPTAFYLCASKDRGDYEQYFGPGTRLTVT.

The rearrangement links TRBV4-3 to TRBJ2-1, with 10 bases lining up with TRBD2. V lost 2 bases, J lost 1 base, and 2 bases stayed unmatched. This CDR3 contains 16 residues. The germline CDR1 and CDR2 sequences are LGHNA and YSLEER. The CDR3 sequence: CASSQRTSGSYNEQFF. The CDR3 DNA reads TGCGCCAGCAGCCAAAGGACTAGCGGTTCCTACAATGAGCAGTTCTTC.

The chain carries TRBV19 and TRBJ1-5; tentatively, D is TRBD1 (5 bases). V shed 3 bases and J shed 5 bases, with 11 bases lying between them. CDR3 length equals 14 residues. CDR1 LNHDA and CDR2 SQIVND come from the germline V gene (reference sequence). DNA of the CDR3: TGTGCCAGTAGTATTTGGGACGGGGATCAGCCCCAGCATTTT. Its translation is CASSIWDGDQPQHF.

The rearrangement links TRBV6-1 to TRBJ1-3; D is unclear. Germline V gene lookup returns CDR1 MNHNS and CDR2 SASEGT. Trimming took off 5 bases at V and 4 bases at J, with 12 bases between the two ends. The CDR3 is 14 amino acids. The CDR3 DNA sequence: TGTGCCAGCAGTCTTAAGGGATCCGGAAACACCATATATTTT. Translated: CASSLKGSGNTIYF.

The CDR3 DNA follows: TGTGCCAGCAGCTTAGGAGCAGGGCCAAGCTCCTACGAGCAGTACTTC. It yields the protein CASSLGAGPSSYEQYF. The rearrangement joins TRBV7-8 to TRBJ2-7; tentatively, D is TRBD1 (5 bases). This CDR3 has 16 residues. V dropped 1 base and J dropped 0 bases, with 13 bases sitting between them. The germline V gene has CDR1 SGHVS and CDR2 FQNEAQ.

J is TRBJ2-7 and V is TRBV2; TRBD2 matches at 7 bases. This CDR3 comprises 14 residues. Germline trimming cut 8 bases from V and 6 bases from J; bases unmatched to any gene: 13. Germline V CDR1 and CDR2: SNHLY, FYNNEI. The CDR3 loop reads CASRANAGVGEQYF. CDR3 bases: TGTGCCAGCCGTGCTAACGCGGGGGTCGGCGAGCAGTACTTC.

The chain joins TRBV21-1 to TRBJ2-2; no check of the table's D call, TRBD2, against the DNA was made. TRBV21-1 is a pseudogene segment. CDR3 size: 19 residues. The CDR3 loop is CASSTTPSESGGGTGELFF. The CDR3 nucleotides are TGTGCCAGCAGCACAACCCCATCCGAGAGTGGGGGAGGCACCGGGGAGCTGTTTTTT.

The chain has TRBV5-1 and TRBJ2-1, with 7 bases identical to TRBD1. This CDR3 has 15 residues. V was pared by 4 bases and J by 2 bases, with 6 bases of the junction left unmatched. The germline CDR1 and CDR2 sequences are SGHRS and YFSETQ. Written as DNA, the CDR3 is TGCGCCAGCAGCGTCCCACAGGGGACCTACAATGAGCAGTTCTTC. As protein: CASSVPQGTYNEQFF.

This chain joins TRBV14 and TRBJ2-2, with D hard to call. Germline values: CDR1 SGHDN, CDR2 FVKESK. V shed 4 bases and J shed 0 bases, with 9 bases lying between them. This CDR3 has 15 amino acids. The chain's CDR3 is CASSPRSSNTGELFF. The CDR3 nucleotides are TGTGCCAGCAGCCCCAGGAGTTCGAACACCGGGGAGCTGTTTTTT.

This chain connects TRBV5-1 to TRBJ2-5, with 11 positions matching TRBD2. CDR1 is SGHRS, CDR2 YFSETQ, per germline. J lost 2 bases, V lost 1 base, and 10 bases had no gene match. This CDR3 spans 18 amino acids. In nucleotides, the CDR3 is TGCGCCAGCAGCTTGTTAGTTAGCGGGGGGGCCGGGCAAGAGACCCAGTACTTC. Translation: CASSLLVSGGAGQETQYF. The whole variable domain, filled in from reference TRBV5-1 and TRBJ2-5, reads KAGVTQTPRYLIKTRGQQVTLSCSPISGHRSVSWYQQTPGQGLQFLFEYFSETQRNKGNFPGRFSGRQFSNSRSEMNVSTLELGDSALYLCASSLLVSGGAGQETQYFGPGTRLLVL.

This chain uses TRBV18 with TRBJ2-2; D remains unclear. The CDR3 is made up of 13 amino acids. The germline CDR1 and CDR2 sequences are KGHSH and LQKENI. Trimming took off 5 bases at V and 2 bases at J, with 6 bases between the two ends. The CDR3 here is CASSTHNTGELFF. For the CDR3, the DNA is TGTGCCAGCTCAACACATAACACCGGGGAGCTGTTTTTT. Full variable domain (remainder filled in from reference TRBV18 and TRBJ2-2): NAGVMQNPRHLVRRRGQEARLRCSPMKGHSHVYWYRQLPEEGLKFMVYLQKENIIDESGMPKERFSAEFPKEGPSILRIQQVVRGDSAAYFCASSTHNTGELFFGEGSRLTVL.

The chain employs TRBV7-2 and TRBJ2-1; D ambiguous. V was cut by 0 bases and J by 6 bases, with 6 bases left in between. The length of the CDR3 is 13 residues. Germline V gene lookup returns CDR1 SGHTA and CDR2 FQGNSA. In nucleotides, the CDR3 is TGTGCCAGCAGCTTAGCGGTTGTCAATGAGCAGTTCTTC. Translated, it gives CASSLAVVNEQFF. Full variable domain (remainder filled in from reference TRBV7-2 and TRBJ2-1): GAGVSQSPSNKVTEKGKDVELRCDPISGHTALYWYRQSLGQGLEFLIYFQGNSAPDKSGLPSDRFSAERTGGSVSTLTIQRTQQEDSAVYLCASSLAVVNEQFFGPGTRLTVL.

This clone was observed once. CDR3 loop: CASSPIQETQYF. The CDR3, as DNA: TGTGCCAGCAGCCCCATCCAGGAGACCCAGTACTTC. The gene calls are TRBV7-9 and TRBJ2-5; the D is unclear. This CDR3 comprises 12 residues. The germline V and J ends were trimmed by 5 bases and 5 bases, with 9 bases remaining between them. The germline CDR1 and CDR2 sequences are SEHNR and FQNEAQ (reference sequence).

The chain uses TRBV29-1 and TRBJ2-7; D assignment may be TRBD1 or TRBD2 (6 bases each). This CDR3 contains 14 residues. The germline gives CDR1 SQVTM, CDR2 ANQGSEA. The CDR3 nucleotides are TGCAGTGTAGGGGTCCAGGGGAGGCCCTACGAGCAGTACTTC. Translating it yields CSVGVQGRPYEQYF.

The rearrangement joins TRBV18 to TRBJ2-7, with D unresolved. From germline, CDR1 is KGHSH and CDR2 LQKENI. The V end lost 5 bases, the J end lost 4 bases, and 18 bases lay between the germline ends. This CDR3 is 15 amino acids long. CDR3: CASSSQPSSQYEQYF. CDR3 DNA sequence: TGTGCCAGCTCATCCCAACCGAGTTCCCAATACGAGCAGTACTTC.

As DNA, the CDR3 is TGTGCCAGCAGTACAAGCGGGATCTACGAGCAGTACTTC. Its translation: CASSTSGIYEQYF. The rearrangement joins TRBV6-1 to TRBJ2-7; 7 bases agree with TRBD2. Germline trimming cut 5 bases from V and 3 bases from J; bases unmatched to any gene: 4. The CDR3 loop spans 13 amino acids. Germline assignment: CDR1 MNHNS and CDR2 SASEGT.

The genes are TRBV18 and TRBJ2-2; possible D gene TRBD2, 6 bases. V lost 3 bases, J lost 3 bases, and 11 bases lay in between. Germline lookup yields CDR1 KGHSH and CDR2 LQKENI. The CDR3 spans 15 residues. The CDR3 DNA follows: TGTGCCAGCTCACCGGGACTGTACGACACCGGGGAGCTGTTTTTT. This sequence encodes CASSPGLYDTGELFF. Full variable domain (remainder filled in from reference TRBV18 and TRBJ2-2): NAGVMQNPRHLVRRRGQEARLRCSPMKGHSHVYWYRQLPEEGLKFMVYLQKENIIDESGMPKERFSAEFPKEGPSILRIQQVVRGDSAAYFCASSPGLYDTGELFFGEGSRLTVL.

This rearrangement joins TRBV19 to TRBJ2-3; D gene ambiguous. Per the germline V gene, CDR1 is LNHDA and CDR2 is SQIVND (reference sequence). V was cut by 2 bases and J by 2 bases, with 2 bases left in between. This CDR3 has 12 residues. CDR3 nucleotides: TGTGCCAGTAGTATAAACACAGATACGCAGTATTTT. This codes for CASSINTDTQYF.

The chain recombines TRBV19 with TRBJ2-1, with 11 nucleotides matching TRBD2. Trimming at V came to 3 bases and at J to 5 bases, leaving 3 bases not matched to a gene. Germline V gene data show CDR1 as LNHDA and CDR2 as SQIVND (reference sequence). The CDR3 is 15 residues long. The CDR3 DNA follows: TGTGCCAGTAGTATGACTAGCGGGATTCACAATGAGCAGTTCTTC. Translated, it gives CASSMTSGIHNEQFF.

J is TRBJ2-1 and V is TRBV11-1; 11 bases map to TRBD2. The CDR3 consists of 15 residues. Germline V lookup: CDR1 SGHAT, CDR2 FQDESV (reference sequence). V lost 6 bases to trimming and J lost 1 base; unmatched junction nucleotides: 2. The CDR3 bases are TGTGCCAGCAGTTCTAGCGGGGGGTCCTACAATGAGCAGTTCTTC. Translated, it gives CASSSSGGSYNEQFF.

The V and J genes are TRBV6-6 and TRBJ2-2; 10 bases are shared with TRBD2. The CDR3 consists of 15 residues. J was trimmed by 6 bases and V by 5 bases; bases with no gene match: 6. The V gene's germline CDR1 is MNHNY and CDR2 SVGAGI (reference sequence). The CDR3 loop is CASSRSGGASGELFF. CDR3 nucleotide sequence: TGTGCCAGCAGTCGAAGCGGGGGGGCTTCCGGGGAGCTGTTTTTT.

This clone was detected only a few times. This sequence joins TRBV27 and TRBJ1-5; D is unclear. Germline V lookup: CDR1 MNHEY, CDR2 SMNVEV (reference sequence). The V gene lost 2 bases and the J gene lost 4 bases, with 12 bases spanning the gap. There are 15 residues in the CDR3. This CDR3 is CASSLKGNRNQPQHF. The CDR3 DNA is TGTGCCAGCAGTTTAAAAGGAAATCGAAATCAGCCCCAGCATTTT.

Relative to its sample, this clone is hyperexpanded. This chain uses TRBV5-4 with TRBJ1-5, with a tentative D call TRBD1 (5 bases). CDR3 length equals 16 residues. Germline CDR1 reads SGHNT; CDR2 reads YYREEE (reference sequence). V lost 0 bases and J lost 1, with 11 bases in between. In DNA, the CDR3 is TGTGCCAGCAGCTTGGGAGGGCAGGGAAGCAATCAGCCCCAGCATTTT. Encoded protein: CASSLGGQGSNQPQHF.

This clone appeared a few times. The J gene is TRBJ1-5, the V gene TRBV10-1; D remains ambiguous. Germline CDR1 and CDR2: WNHNN and SYGVQD (reference sequence). Between the trimmed V and J ends, which lost 3 bases and 3 bases, there was a span of 12 bases. There are 15 residues in the CDR3. The CDR3 region is CASSDGRIDNQPQHF. The CDR3 DNA reads as TGCGCCAGCAGTGACGGGCGGATCGACAATCAGCCCCAGCATTTT.

Here the CDR3 reads CASRKEAGGSYEQYF. CDR3 DNA: TGTGCCAGTAGGAAGGAAGCGGGGGGGTCCTACGAGCAGTACTTC. This chain uses TRBV19 with TRBJ2-7, with 10 bases that match TRBD2. This CDR3 has 15 amino acids. Trimming took 6 bases from V and 1 from J; bases not matched to a gene: 6. In germline, CDR1 is LNHDA, CDR2 SQIVND (reference sequence).